The next 6 T cell receptor beta chains were all read from a single sample in a study of T cells in Graves' hyperthyroidism and ophthalmopathy. The CDR3 regions of TCR beta were amplified from RNA transcripts. The HTBI primer set was used in a first-round RT-PCR of the TCR CDR3. MiXCR, applied by TCRdb to the multiplex PCR reads, yields one record per CDR3 protein. This table has roughly 740,000 distinct CDR3 sequences, about 17% appearing once. Sample: blood. These receptors all stem from a man aged 18 to 29 with Graves' hyperthyroidism.

This clonotype was found many times. This chain connects TRBV6-1 to TRBJ2-7; 7 bases are shared with TRBD1. The junction had 15 bases not matched to a gene; V was cut back by 8 bases and J by 5 bases. CDR1 MNHNS and CDR2 SASEGT come from the germline V gene. The CDR3 sequence is 15 residues long. Here the CDR3 DNA reads TGTGCCAGCTACCCGGTTAACAGGGGCATGGACGAGCAGTACTTC. Its protein product is CASYPVNRGMDEQYF.

This sequence joins TRBV24-1 and TRBJ2-3, with D possibly TRBD2 on 7 matching bases. V shed 4 bases and J shed 7 bases, with 17 bases lying between them. Germline CDR1 KGHDR, CDR2 SFDVKD. The CDR3 runs to 15 residues. DNA for the CDR3: TGTGCCACCAGTGAGTCCCGGACAGCGGGAAATACGCAGTATTTT. Protein sequence: CATSESRTAGNTQYF.

In the case of this clonotype: A read error may account for a junction end that differs from germline. This sequence joins TRBV6-2 or TRBV6-3 and TRBJ1-1; weak D call: TRBD1 (5 bases). CDR3 length: 16 amino acids. Germline V gene lookup returns CDR1 MNHEY and CDR2 SVGEGT. CDR3 sequence: CAGSYGGVGVNTEAFF. The CDR3 DNA is TGTGCCGGCAGTTACGGGGGAGTTGGGGTGAACACTGAAGCTTTCTTT.

There are a few counts of this clonotype. The DNA for the CDR3 is TGTGCCAGCAGGGAGCCAAGCTCCTATAATTCACCCCTCCACTTT. It encodes CASREPSSYNSPLHF. The chain is built from TRBV27 and TRBJ1-6; D remains ambiguous. The length of the CDR3 is 15 residues. V was cut by 6 bases and J by 0 bases, with 9 bases left in between. The V gene's germline CDR1 is MNHEY and CDR2 SMNVEV (reference sequence).

This clonotype was seen at least ten times. V and J are TRBV11-1 and TRBJ2-1; TRBD2 matches 10 bases. With V trimmed by 1 base and J by 2 bases, 5 bases remained unmatched. The CDR3 has 17 amino acids. Germline V gene lookup returns CDR1 SGHAT and CDR2 FQDESV (reference sequence). Written as DNA, the CDR3 is TGTGCCAGCAGCTTAGGGCGAGCGGGAGGGACCTACAATGAGCAGTTCTTC. Translated: CASSLGRAGGTYNEQFF.

This chain links TRBV6-1 with TRBJ1-1; 9 positions match TRBD1. Germline values: CDR1 MNHNS, CDR2 SASEGT. CDR3 length: 13 amino acids. The junction had 5 bases not matched to a gene; V was cut back by 7 bases and J by 5 bases. CDR3 nucleotides: TGTGCCAGCAATGGACAGGGGTGGACTGAAGCTTTCTTT. This codes for CASNGQGWTEAFF.